This T cell receptor beta chain was identified during a study of blood T cell repertoires in COVID-19. Study-wide context: Acute and convalescent COVID-19 samples came from the United States, Italy and Spain.

With 7 bases clipped from V and 6 bases from J, the junction kept 6 bases outside the gene matches. There are 12 residues in the CDR3. Per the original methods: The assay estimated nucleated cells by amplifying reference gene primers. This table comes from immunoSEQ multiplex PCR, and its TCRdb copy is limited to in-frame clones, with some not included. The D gene and trimming were derived from the DNA, and the V and J assignments and clone size from that table. Counted here are 55,000 or so clones, 90% occurring once; the ten biggest clones make up approximately 6.2%. The receptor's source is a man aged 40-49 years with acute or convalescent COVID-19. The sequenced sample was peripheral blood. The gene calls are TRBV12-3 or TRBV12-4 and TRBJ2-7; TRBD2 aligns across 7 bases. For the CDR3, the DNA is TGTGCCAGCAACTCCAAGCGGGGCGAGCAGTACTTC. Translating gives CASNSKRGEQYF.